The source of this TCR beta chain is a study of blood T cells in healthy people across ages. The second PCR ran about 6 to 11 cycles with a sample-barcoded 5' primer and J-beta primers. Unique molecular identifiers of 12 random nucleotides labeled each cDNA. TCRdb re-called the 5' RACE reads through MiXCR, storing one row per CDR3 protein. Here the sample spans approximately 830,000 distinct CDR3 sequences, approximately 67% being singletons. V was clipped by 4 bases and J by 2 bases, with 15 bases between them. This CDR3 has 16 residues. The sequence derives from a man under 40 in good health. The chain has TRBV12-3 or TRBV12-4 and TRBJ2-4; D call uncertain. The specimen was blood. For the CDR3, the DNA is TGTGCCAGCAGTTCACCGGGCCTCACGACCAAAAACATTCAGTACTTC. It translates to CASSSPGLTTKNIQYF.